This T cell receptor beta chain is from a study of cytomegalovirus exposure and HLA in healthy donors. PCR amplification relied on 60 Vbeta primers (plus 13 Jbeta primers). Produced via immunoSEQ multiplex PCR; TCRdb's table is partial and in-frame only. This sample carries approximately 76,000 clones, roughly 85% of them seen once, and the ten largest clones take about 2.3%. Per the germline V gene, CDR1 is SEHNR and CDR2 is FQNEAQ (reference sequence). The CDR3 consists of 13 residues. With 2 bases removed from V and 4 bases from J, the gap between germline ends came to 8 bases. The receptor comes from a man younger than 40 in good health and CMV-seronegative. The chain combines TRBV7-9 with TRBJ1-2; TRBD1 is a possible D gene (6 bases). Sequencing input: PBMCs. CDR3 sequence (DNA): TGTGCCAGCAGCTTAAGGGGGTCCTATGGCTACACCTTC. The encoded protein is CASSLRGSYGYTF.